A selection of T cell receptor beta chains follows, all from one sample in a study of Graves' ophthalmopathy and Graves' hyperthyroidism. TCRdb re-called the multiplex PCR reads through MiXCR, storing one row per CDR3 protein. The sample records about 160,000 distinct CDR3 sequences, around two fifths being singletons. Sequencing was performed on peripheral blood. All receptors come from a woman aged 40 to 55 with Graves' ophthalmopathy. Each CDR3 is given with its conserved first and last residue. The D gene is left open where the match is weak.

d_gene,j_gene,v_gene,CDR3aa
-,TRBJ2-5,TRBV20-1,CSARGGHDGETQYF
-,TRBJ2-5,TRBV6-5,CASSPYSAKETQYF
TRBD1,TRBJ1-2,TRBV6-1,CASSETGQGFGYTF
-,TRBJ1-1,TRBV15,CATSRAGATTEAFF
TRBD1,TRBJ1-1,TRBV6-2/TRBV6-3,CASHYTPGTGGLGTEAFF
-,TRBJ2-7,TRBV7-2,CASSARDEQYF
-,TRBJ2-3,TRBV5-1,CASSQDADTQYF
-,TRBJ2-7,TRBV29-1,CSVFDGGEQYF
-,TRBJ1-5,TRBV6-1,CASSEEAKTAQHF
TRBD1,TRBJ1-2,TRBV2,CASRRQGAGGYTF
-,TRBJ1-2,TRBV4-1,CASSQERTHKSGGYTF
-,TRBJ1-5,TRBV18,CASSPGNQPQHF
-,TRBJ1-6,TRBV4-1,CASSQVNSPLHF
-,TRBJ1-1,TRBV29-1,CSVEQGLGTEAFF
-,TRBJ1-5,TRBV7-2,CASSSRRVSQPQHF
TRBD2,TRBJ2-5,TRBV7-2,CASRQAGGGQETQYF
-,TRBJ2-2,TRBV7-9,CASSDVQKVTGELFF
-,TRBJ2-5,TRBV28,CASSTWPREETQYF